This T cell receptor (beta chain) was identified during a study of T cells in Graves' hyperthyroidism and ophthalmopathy. The TCR beta CDR3 regions underwent amplification using RNA transcripts as the source. HTBI primers were used for first-round RT-PCR of the TCR CDR3. TCRdb reprocessed the multiplex PCR reads with MiXCR, giving one entry per CDR3 protein. The data show a few hundred thousand distinct CDR3 sequences, with 20% to 25% seen just once and around 50% held by the top ten. J was trimmed by 6 bases and V by 4 bases; bases with no gene match: 6. CDR1 is SGHRS, CDR2 YFSETQ, per germline. This CDR3 has 13 residues.

The sequenced sample was blood. The chain combines TRBV5-1 with TRBJ1-2; 7 bases are shared with TRBD1. This sequence was found in a woman between 45 and 60 years old with Graves' hyperthyroidism. CDR3 nucleotides: TGCGCCAGCAGCCTGACAGGGTCCAATGGCTACACCTTC. This gives the protein CASSLTGSNGYTF.